This T cell receptor (beta chain) was identified during a study of blood T cell repertoires in COVID-19. Study-wide background: Both acute and convalescent COVID-19 samples were obtained from the United States, Italy and Spain. From T cells, B-cell-depleted T cells, or PBMCs came the material, which was cDNA or gDNA.

Seattle patients were enrolled while actively infected and followed longitudinally. V lost 1 base to trimming and J lost 3 bases; unmatched junction nucleotides: 10. CDR3 size: 18 residues. Germline V gene lookup returns CDR1 LGHNA and CDR2 YSLEER. Data came from immunoSEQ multiplex PCR; TCRdb stores just in-frame clones and leaves some out. The table lists approximately 75,000 clones, around 80% of them singletons. The source material was peripheral blood. This receptor was identified in a man in his forties or fifties with COVID-19, enrolled during active disease. The chain couples TRBV4-3 to TRBJ2-3; 10 nucleotides agree with TRBD2. The CDR3 DNA follows: TGCGCCAGCAGCCAAGGAAGGGCTAGCGGGAGTGATACAGATACGCAGTATTTT. Amino acids: CASSQGRASGSDTDTQYF.